The table lists the clone carrying this TCR beta chain with a few counts. This record comes from a study of T cell repertoires in aging, cancer and after chemotherapy. The length of the CDR3 is 14 residues. Germline V lookup: CDR1 SGHTA, CDR2 FQGNSA. Trimming took 4 bases from V and 0 from J, leaving 10 bases between them. Amplification of TCR beta used genomic DNA extracted from peripheral blood. Rearranged V-D-J TRB sequences were amplified with a mixed TRB-A/B primer pool. TCRdb called the multiplex PCR reads again in MiXCR, with one record for every CDR3 protein. The sample holds about 13,000 distinct CDR3 sequences, roughly 24% seen once.

This chain links TRBV7-2 with TRBJ2-7; D is unresolved. This TCR came from a human donor in good health. Input material: blood. The CDR3 DNA reads TGTGCCAGCAGCTCAGCTGGCCCCTCCTACGAGCAGTACTTC. As protein: CASSSAGPSYEQYF.